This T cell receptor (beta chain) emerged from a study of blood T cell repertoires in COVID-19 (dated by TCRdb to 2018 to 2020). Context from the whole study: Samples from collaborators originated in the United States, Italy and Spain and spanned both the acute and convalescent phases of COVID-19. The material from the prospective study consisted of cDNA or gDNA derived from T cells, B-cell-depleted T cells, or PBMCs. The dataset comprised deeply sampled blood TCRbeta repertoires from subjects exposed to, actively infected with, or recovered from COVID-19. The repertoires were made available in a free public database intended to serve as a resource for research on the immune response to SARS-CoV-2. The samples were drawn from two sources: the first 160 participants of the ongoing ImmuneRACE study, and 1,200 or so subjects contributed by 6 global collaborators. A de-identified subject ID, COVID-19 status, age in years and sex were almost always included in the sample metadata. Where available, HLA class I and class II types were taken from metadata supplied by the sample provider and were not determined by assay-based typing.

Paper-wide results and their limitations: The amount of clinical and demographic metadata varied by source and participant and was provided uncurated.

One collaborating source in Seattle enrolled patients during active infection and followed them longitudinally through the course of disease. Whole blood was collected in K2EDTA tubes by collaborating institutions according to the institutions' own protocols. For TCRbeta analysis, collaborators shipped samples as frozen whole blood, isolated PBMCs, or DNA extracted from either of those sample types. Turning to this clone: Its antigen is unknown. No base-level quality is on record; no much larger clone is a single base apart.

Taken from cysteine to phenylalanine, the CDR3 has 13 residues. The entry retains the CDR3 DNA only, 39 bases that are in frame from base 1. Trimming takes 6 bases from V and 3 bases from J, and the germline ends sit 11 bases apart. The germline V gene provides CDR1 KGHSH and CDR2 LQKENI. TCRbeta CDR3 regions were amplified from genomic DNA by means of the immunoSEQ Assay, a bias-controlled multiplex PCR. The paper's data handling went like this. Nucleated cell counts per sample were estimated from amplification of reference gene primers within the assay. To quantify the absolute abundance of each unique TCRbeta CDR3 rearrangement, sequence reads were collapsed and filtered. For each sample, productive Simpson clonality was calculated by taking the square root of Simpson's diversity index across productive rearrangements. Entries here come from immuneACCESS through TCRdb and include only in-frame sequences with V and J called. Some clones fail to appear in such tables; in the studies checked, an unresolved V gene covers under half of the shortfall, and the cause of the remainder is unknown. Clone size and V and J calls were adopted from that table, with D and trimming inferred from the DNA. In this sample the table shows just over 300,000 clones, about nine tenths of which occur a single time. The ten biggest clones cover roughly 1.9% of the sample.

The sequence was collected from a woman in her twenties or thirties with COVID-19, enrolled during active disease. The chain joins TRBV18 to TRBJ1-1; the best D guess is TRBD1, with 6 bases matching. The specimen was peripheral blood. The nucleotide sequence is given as TGTGCCAGCTCGAACAGGGTGGACACTGAAGCTTTCTTT. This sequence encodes CASSNRVDTEAFF.